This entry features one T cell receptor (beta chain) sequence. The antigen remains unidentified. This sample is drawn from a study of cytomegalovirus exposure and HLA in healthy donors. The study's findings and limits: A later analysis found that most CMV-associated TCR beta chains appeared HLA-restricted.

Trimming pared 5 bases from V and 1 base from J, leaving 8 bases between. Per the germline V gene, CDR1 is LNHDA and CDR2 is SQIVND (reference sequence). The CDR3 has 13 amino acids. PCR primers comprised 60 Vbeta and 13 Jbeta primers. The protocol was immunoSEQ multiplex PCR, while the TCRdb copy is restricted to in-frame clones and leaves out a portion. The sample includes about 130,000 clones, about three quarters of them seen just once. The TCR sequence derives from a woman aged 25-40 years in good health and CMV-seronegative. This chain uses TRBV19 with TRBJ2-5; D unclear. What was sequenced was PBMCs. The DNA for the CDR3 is TGTGCCAGTAGTTCTCCCCCCCAAGAGACCCAGTACTTC. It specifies CASSSPPQETQYF.